The text below deals with one T cell receptor beta chain. No antigen is known for it. This sample was included in a study of beta chain features in type 1 diabetes. General observations from the study: PCR might pick shorter templates more often, in the same way for patients and controls. VDJ junctions sequenced from type 1 diabetes patients showed fewer insertions and more deletions.

CD4+ naive, central memory, regulatory and stem cell-like memory cells were sorted via CD45RO/CCR7/CD25/CD127/CD95/CD27. The sequenced template was cDNA made from the entire isolated RNA. Libraries were prepared by immunoSEQ multiplex PCR; TCRdb keeps only in-frame clonotypes and omits some of them. This repertoire shows hundreds of thousands of clones, over 25% found once; its top ten account for 0.05% to 0.065%. This sequence originates from a man aged 18 to 29 in good health. The sequenced sample was naive CD4+ T cells from blood.

CDR3 protein: CSASSGEQFF. The CDR3 nucleotides are TGCAGTGCTAGTTCGGGTGAGCAGTTCTTC. The chain has TRBV20-1 and TRBJ2-1; D unclear. The V gene's germline CDR1 is DFQATT and CDR2 SNEGSKA (reference sequence). Trimming left V 3 bases short and J 9 bases short, with 6 bases between. This CDR3 is 10 amino acids long.